This is a list of T cell receptor beta chains from one sample in a study of T-cell memory formation after mild COVID-19. MiXCR, run by TCRdb on the 5' RACE reads, gives a single entry per CDR3 protein. The table lists fewer than 200,000 distinct CDR3 sequences, less than 20% of them singletons, with roughly 4% in the top ten. The source material was PBMCs or a T cell subset sorted from them (not recorded which). All receptors derive from a man aged 18 to 29 who had mild COVID-19 (a few samples of this study predate the infection). Cell type and time point are not known. Each CDR3 is given with its conserved first and last residue. A D gene is named only where the DNA matches it firmly. For some rows the clone size is stated as once, few or many, or as a class when expanded; others skip it.

v_gene,j_gene,d_gene,abundance,CDR3aa,CDR3nt
TRBV12-3/TRBV12-4,TRBJ2-4,NA,few,CASTPQIAKNIQYF,TGTGCCAGCACCCCACAGATAGCCAAAAACATTCAGTACTTC
TRBV6-5,TRBJ2-6,NA,few,CASTLQQGGSGANVLTF,TGTGCCAGCACCTTACAGCAGGGTGGGTCAGGGGCCAACGTCCTGACTTTC
TRBV20-1,TRBJ2-3,NA,NA,CSASTGLPADTQYF,TGCAGTGCTAGTACGGGACTCCCGGCAGATACGCAGTATTTT
TRBV5-4,TRBJ2-3,NA,NA,CASSLTSPPDTQYF,TGTGCCAGCAGCTTGACTAGCCCCCCAGATACGCAGTATTTT
TRBV7-9,TRBJ1-1,NA,NA,CASSQLWGTEAFF,TGTGCCAGCAGTCAGCTCTGGGGCACTGAAGCTTTCTTT
TRBV7-9,TRBJ1-1,NA,NA,CASSFGAGYIYGEAFF,TGTGCCAGCAGCTTTGGGGCAGGGTATATCTACGGTGAAGCTTTCTTT
TRBV5-1,TRBJ2-3,NA,NA,CASSLDWDTQYF,TGCGCCAGCAGCCTCGACTGGGATACGCAGTATTTT
TRBV12-3/TRBV12-4,TRBJ1-1,NA,many,CASSPEVGTEAFF,TGTGCCAGCAGCCCAGAGGTCGGCACTGAAGCTTTCTTT
TRBV12-3/TRBV12-4,TRBJ2-1,TRBD2,many,CASSLRLAEYNEQFF,TGTGCCAGCAGTCTGCGACTAGCGGAGTACAATGAGCAGTTCTTC
TRBV7-9,TRBJ2-3,TRBD2,few,CASSLLAGAVSTDTQYF,TGTGCCAGCAGCTTACTAGCGGGGGCGGTGAGCACAGATACGCAGTATTTT
TRBV7-9,TRBJ2-3,NA,NA,CASSLKAVSTDTQYF,TGTGCCAGCAGCTTAAAGGCGGTTAGCACAGATACGCAGTATTTT
TRBV11-2,TRBJ1-1,NA,NA,CASSLRWAAGDTEAFF,TGTGCCAGCAGCTTAAGATGGGCGGCCGGGGACACTGAAGCTTTCTTT
TRBV9,TRBJ1-2,NA,NA,CASSSKPGPYGYTF,TGTGCCAGCAGCTCCAAGCCCGGACCCTATGGCTACACCTTC
TRBV5-1,TRBJ2-1,NA,few,CASSLEVDNEQFF,TGCGCCAGCAGCTTGGAAGTTGACAATGAGCAGTTCTTC
TRBV6-1,TRBJ1-6,NA,few,CASSDPGAPLHF,TGTGCCAGCAGTGACCCGGGGGCACCCCTCCACTTT
TRBV6-5,TRBJ1-4,NA,NA,CASSYRKIKFEKLFF,TGTGCCAGCAGTTACCGAAAGATAAAATTCGAAAAACTGTTTTTT
TRBV27,TRBJ2-5,TRBD2,many,CASSFVWGGETQYF,TGTGCCAGCAGTTTCGTTTGGGGGGGGGAGACCCAGTACTTC
TRBV5-1,TRBJ2-7,NA,NA,CASSLGSPGWSHEQYF,TGCGCCAGCAGCTTGGGGTCTCCGGGTTGGTCCCACGAGCAGTACTTC
TRBV5-1,TRBJ1-4,NA,NA,CASSSGTVATNEKLFF,TGCGCCAGCAGCTCCGGGACCGTTGCAACTAATGAAAAACTGTTTTTT
TRBV10-2,TRBJ1-1,TRBD1,NA,CASRDTGTGVPAAFF,TGCGCCAGCAGGGATACCGGGACAGGGGTACCCGCAGCTTTCTTT
TRBV28,TRBJ1-1,NA,few,CATTRNLNTEAFF,TGTGCCACTACAAGGAACCTGAACACTGAAGCTTTCTTT
TRBV5-6,TRBJ1-3,NA,NA,CASSLFGGNTIYF,TGTGCCAGCAGCTTATTCGGCGGAAACACCATATATTTT
TRBV24-1,TRBJ2-5,TRBD2,NA,CATSDSASSGGKETQYF,TGTGCCACCAGTGATTCTGCGTCTAGCGGGGGCAAGGAGACCCAGTACTTC
TRBV7-2,TRBJ1-2,NA,NA,CASSPGMGNYGYTF,TGTGCCAGCAGCCCAGGGATGGGTAACTATGGCTACACCTTC
TRBV4-3,TRBJ2-7,TRBD1,few,CASSHGTGREQYF,TGCGCCAGCAGCCACGGGACAGGGCGAGAGCAGTACTTC
TRBV20-1,TRBJ1-1,NA,NA,CSARFGRKGVTEAFF,TGCAGTGCTAGATTCGGCAGGAAAGGGGTCACTGAAGCTTTCTTT
TRBV7-9,TRBJ2-3,TRBD2,many,CASSREGSTDTQYF,TGTGCCAGCAGCAGGGAGGGGAGCACAGATACGCAGTATTTT
TRBV27,TRBJ1-1,NA,many,CASSLKAWGTEAFF,TGTGCCAGCAGTTTAAAGGCCTGGGGCACTGAAGCTTTCTTT
TRBV4-3,TRBJ2-3,NA,few,CASSEGVGDTQYF,TGCGCCAGCAGCGAAGGGGTTGGAGATACGCAGTATTTT
TRBV7-8,TRBJ2-1,NA,few,CASSFAGRSYNEQFF,TGTGCCAGCAGCTTCGCAGGGAGGTCCTACAATGAGCAGTTCTTC
TRBV9,TRBJ2-2,TRBD2,NA,CASSIGTSVNTGELFF,TGTGCCAGCAGCATCGGGACTAGCGTGAACACCGGGGAGCTGTTTTTT
TRBV15,TRBJ1-5,NA,NA,CATSRDLMGGRSNQPQHF,TGTGCCACCAGCAGAGATCTGATGGGGGGAAGGAGCAATCAGCCCCAGCATTTT
TRBV15,TRBJ1-2,NA,NA,CATSRGQESGYGYTF,TGTGCCACCAGCAGGGGGCAGGAATCGGGCTATGGCTACACCTTC
TRBV27,TRBJ1-1,NA,once,CASSLYQGRGTEAFF,TGTGCCAGCAGTCTATACCAGGGGAGAGGCACTGAAGCTTTCTTT
TRBV7-9,TRBJ1-1,NA,NA,CASSLDGGTEAFF,TGTGCCAGCAGCTTAGACGGAGGCACTGAAGCTTTCTTT
TRBV18,TRBJ2-7,TRBD2,many,CASSPALAGGNSYEQYF,TGTGCCAGCTCACCAGCACTAGCGGGGGGCAACTCCTACGAGCAGTACTTC
TRBV7-2,TRBJ2-2,NA,NA,CASSLDGGPGELFF,TGTGCCAGCAGCTTAGACGGGGGCCCCGGGGAGCTGTTTTTT
TRBV4-1,TRBJ1-3,NA,few,CASSQDAAVLGNTIYF,TGCGCCAGCAGCCAAGATGCGGCAGTGCTAGGAAACACCATATATTTT
TRBV9,TRBJ2-3,TRBD1,few,CASSVDGRQGSTDTQYF,TGTGCCAGCAGCGTAGATGGGCGACAGGGGAGCACAGATACGCAGTATTTT
TRBV6-2/TRBV6-3,TRBJ1-2,NA,many,CASSSAGLYEGYTF,TGTGCCAGCTCAAGCGCCGGACTCTACGAGGGCTACACCTTC
TRBV6-5,TRBJ1-6,NA,NA,CASSYAIGNSPLHF,TGTGCCAGCAGTTACGCCATCGGTAATTCACCCCTCCACTTT